One and the same sample provided the 28 T cell receptor beta chains below, sequenced in a study of blood T cell repertoires in COVID-19. This table comes from immunoSEQ multiplex PCR, and its TCRdb copy is limited to in-frame clones, with some not included. The sample has roughly 150,000 clones; approximately 90% are singletons. Sequences were obtained from peripheral blood. These receptor sequences come from a man aged 55 to 70 with active or convalescent COVID-19.

The chain is built from TRBV24-1 and TRBJ1-2; 8 positions agree with TRBD1. Trimming cost V 1 base and J 4 bases; bases outside gene matches: 7. The CDR3 is 16 amino acids. CDR1 and CDR2 (germline): KGHDR, SFDVKD. The DNA of the CDR3 is TGTGCCACCAGTGATTTAGCCAGGGGGCGAAGCTATGGCTACACCTTC. Its translation is CATSDLARGRSYGYTF.

The V call is TRBV5-1, the J call TRBJ1-1; the match to TRBD1 covers 8 bases. Germline V lookup: CDR1 SGHRS, CDR2 YFSETQ. The CDR3 length is 16 residues. With V trimmed by 4 bases and J by 1 base, 9 bases remained unmatched. CDR3 protein: CASSLTPGTGNTEAFF. CDR3 sequence (DNA): TGCGCCAGCAGCCTCACCCCCGGGACAGGGAACACTGAAGCTTTCTTT. Supplemented by reference TRBV5-1 and TRBJ1-1, the full variable domain reads KAGVTQTPRYLIKTRGQQVTLSCSPISGHRSVSWYQQTPGQGLQFLFEYFSETQRNKGNFPGRFSGRQFSNSRSEMNVSTLELGDSALYLCASSLTPGTGNTEAFFGQGTRLTVV.

The chain uses TRBV27 and TRBJ1-2; D is perhaps TRBD1 (5 bases). Between the trimmed V and J ends, which lost 6 bases and 7 bases, there was a span of 12 bases. The CDR3 is 12 residues long. Per the germline V gene, CDR1 is MNHEY and CDR2 is SMNVEV (reference sequence). CDR3 in amino acids: CASRDLRVGYTF. The CDR3 nucleotides are TGTGCCAGCAGGGATCTCAGGGTTGGCTACACCTTC.

The chain carries TRBV6-7 and TRBJ1-2, with D perhaps TRBD1 (5 bases). TRBV6-7 falls under the ORF class, with uncertain function. There are 19 residues in the CDR3. Trimming removed 8 bases from V and 0 bases from J, with 28 bases in between. The CDR3, as DNA: TGTGCCAGCTCGCTTGTAGGGGAAAGCGCGGGATGGGCTAACTATGGCTACACCTTC. Its translation: CASSLVGESAGWANYGYTF.

The rearrangement links TRBV6-4 to TRBJ2-1, with D uncertain. CDR3 size: 20 residues. V lost 5 bases, J lost 0 bases, and 26 bases lay in between. CDR1 and CDR2 (germline): MRHNA, SNTAGT. CDR3 nucleotide sequence: TGTGCCAGCAGTTATCAGGCGAGAAGGCCATTTCAGAGCTCCTACAATGAGCAGTTCTTC. This translates into CASSYQARRPFQSSYNEQFF.

This sequence joins TRBV27 and TRBJ1-6, with D tentatively TRBD1 (5 bases). The CDR3 runs 18 residues. CDR1 is MNHEY, CDR2 SMNVEV, per germline (reference sequence). The V and J ends lost 2 bases and 2 bases respectively, with 16 bases between them. CDR3 loop: CASSLQWQGSPYNSPLHF. CDR3 nucleotides: TGTGCCAGCAGTTTACAATGGCAGGGTAGCCCCTATAATTCACCCCTCCACTTT.

The table lists this clone with a count of one. This sequence joins TRBV19 and TRBJ2-7; 7 bases map to TRBD1. Germline CDR1 LNHDA, CDR2 SQIVND (reference sequence). The CDR3 is 16 amino acids. Losses at the gene ends were 0 bases for V and 3 bases for J; bases not matched to a gene: 8. CDR3: CASSIEAGGAFYEQYF. CDR3 DNA sequence: TGTGCCAGTAGTATAGAGGCAGGGGGAGCGTTCTACGAGCAGTACTTC.

This sequence joins TRBV15 and TRBJ2-3; 8 bases agree with TRBD1. The CDR3 runs to 15 residues. Germline CDR1 LNHNV, CDR2 YYDKDF (reference sequence). The junction had 6 bases not matched to a gene; V was cut back by 4 bases and J by 3 bases. The CDR3 spells CATSKSGTGTDTQYF. CDR3 in DNA: TGTGCCACCAGCAAGTCGGGGACAGGTACAGATACGCAGTATTTT.

The chain carries TRBV6-5 and TRBJ1-2; D is unclear. The CDR3 extends over 12 amino acids. Germline V gene sequence: CDR1 MNHEY, CDR2 SVGAGI. Trimming pared 2 bases from V and 7 bases from J, leaving 8 bases between. This chain's CDR3 is CASSYRGGGYTF. The DNA for the CDR3 is TGTGCCAGCAGTTACCGGGGTGGTGGCTACACCTTC.

V and J are TRBV24-1 and TRBJ1-2; 8 bases fit TRBD1. V was clipped by 4 bases and J by 4 bases; unmatched bases: 4. The germline CDR1 and CDR2 sequences are KGHDR and SFDVKD. This CDR3 is 14 amino acids long. DNA of the CDR3: TGTGCCACCAGTGAGGGACAGGCTCCCTATGGCTACACCTTC. Protein sequence: CATSEGQAPYGYTF.

The V call is TRBV5-5, the J call TRBJ2-4; a weak D match, TRBD1 (6 bases). The CDR3 runs 13 residues. CDR1 and CDR2 (germline): SGHKS, YYEKEE (reference sequence). V gave up 0 bases and J gave up 11 bases, with 12 bases separating them. The CDR3 bases are TGTGCCAGCAGCTTGGACAGGGTCCAGGTTCAGTACTTC. This encodes CASSLDRVQVQYF. Together with reference TRBV5-5 and TRBJ2-4, the CDR3 gives the full variable domain: DAGVTQSPTHLIKTRGQQVTLRCSPISGHKSVSWYQQVLGQGPQFIFQYYEKEERGRGNFPDRFSARQFPNYSSELNVNALLLGDSALYLCASSLDRVQVQYFGAGTRLSVL.

The chain joins TRBV6-2 or TRBV6-3 to TRBJ2-7; D is undetermined. Trimming stripped 4 bases from V and 0 bases from J, with 13 bases between. This CDR3 region has 15 residues. Germline-derived CDR1 and CDR2 are MNHEY and SVGEGT. The CDR3 reads CASSSSPVSSYEQYF. CDR3 DNA: TGTGCCAGCAGTTCCTCCCCGGTAAGCTCCTACGAGCAGTACTTC.

V gene TRBV29-1 combines with J gene TRBJ1-1, with 9 positions matching TRBD1. This CDR3 spans 17 amino acids. Looked up from germline, CDR1 is SQVTM and CDR2 is ANQGSEA. Trimming cost V 0 bases and J 5 bases; bases outside gene matches: 13. The CDR3 reads CSVEDQGQGLVWTEAFF. The CDR3 bases are TGCAGCGTTGAAGATCAGGGACAGGGATTAGTTTGGACTGAAGCTTTCTTT.

The V call is TRBV9, the J call TRBJ2-2; 9 nucleotides match TRBD1. V shed 5 bases, J shed 4 bases, and the junction held 9 bases outside the gene matches. The V gene's germline CDR1 is SGDLS and CDR2 YYNGEE. The CDR3 spans 16 residues. The CDR3 sequence: CASSIQGAPGTGELFF. The CDR3 nucleotides read TGTGCCAGCAGTATACAGGGGGCGCCGGGCACCGGGGAGCTGTTTTTT.

The chain uses TRBV7-2 and TRBJ2-2; possible D gene TRBD2, 6 bases. Trimming left V 5 bases short and J 1 base short, with 14 bases between. The CDR3 covers 16 residues. CDR1 SGHTA and CDR2 FQGNSA come from the germline V gene. The DNA of the CDR3 is TGTGCCAGCAGCCTAAGGGAAGCGGGGAACACCGGGGAGCTGTTTTTT. This gives the protein CASSLREAGNTGELFF.

This clone showed up just once. The J gene is TRBJ1-1, the V gene TRBV29-1; TRBD1 matches 8 bases. The junction had 5 bases not matched to a gene; V was cut back by 5 bases and J by 3 bases. Germline V gene lookup returns CDR1 SQVTM and CDR2 ANQGSEA. This CDR3 is built from 13 residues. This CDR3 is CSVLKQGDTEAFF. The CDR3, as DNA: TGCAGCGTTCTAAAACAGGGGGACACTGAAGCTTTCTTT.

The chain is built from TRBV6-4 and TRBJ2-2; 9 bases fit TRBD2. The CDR3 totals 17 residues. CDR1 is MRHNA, CDR2 SNTAGT, per germline. V lost 11 bases to trimming and J lost 7 bases; unmatched junction nucleotides: 20. The CDR3 loop reads CAPTISGGRAVSGELFF. As DNA, the CDR3 is TGTGCCCCCACAATCTCCGGCGGGAGGGCCGTCAGCGGGGAGCTGTTTTTT.

The J gene is TRBJ2-5, the V gene TRBV4-2; 11 bases line up with TRBD2. Unmatched junction bases numbered 4, after V lost 5 bases and J lost 5 bases. The germline V gene encodes CDR1 LGHNA and CDR2 YNFKEQ. The CDR3 is made up of 14 amino acids. This chain's CDR3 is CASSKLAGEETQYF. In DNA form, the CDR3 reads TGTGCCAGCAGCAAACTAGCGGGAGAGGAGACCCAGTACTTC.

V gene TRBV7-3 combines with J gene TRBJ2-3; TRBD2 matches at 7 bases. The length of the CDR3 is 15 residues. The germline V gene encodes CDR1 SGHTA and CDR2 FQGTGA. The trim removed 0 bases at V and 0 bases at J, leaving 0 bases unmatched. The CDR3 is CASSLTGGSTDTQYF. DNA of the CDR3: TGTGCCAGCAGCTTAACGGGGGGGAGCACAGATACGCAGTATTTT.

This chain joins TRBV5-1 and TRBJ1-1, with TRBD1 as a possible D gene (6 bases). Trimming removed 3 bases at V and 6 bases at J, with 18 bases between. Germline CDR1 reads SGHRS; CDR2 reads YFSETQ. The CDR3 loop spans 15 amino acids. CDR3: CASSSGGGQSAEAFF. The CDR3 nucleotides read TGCGCCAGCAGCTCAGGCGGGGGGCAGTCCGCTGAAGCTTTCTTT.

The V call is TRBV24-1, the J call TRBJ2-5; 9 positions agree with TRBD1. The CDR3 covers 16 residues. The V gene's germline CDR1 is KGHDR and CDR2 SFDVKD. Trimming cost V 1 base and J 5 bases; bases outside gene matches: 7. The CDR3 sequence is CATSDLVDRGGETQYF. The CDR3 DNA reads TGTGCCACCAGTGATTTAGTGGACAGGGGAGGGGAGACCCAGTACTTC.

The chain links TRBV5-1 to TRBJ2-1; 8 nucleotides line up with TRBD1. With 7 bases clipped from V and 7 bases from J, the junction kept 10 bases outside the gene matches. The CDR3 consists of 14 residues. Germline loops: CDR1 SGHRS, CDR2 YFSETQ. The CDR3 is CASAPQGARNEQFF. The CDR3 DNA follows: TGCGCCAGCGCCCCGCAGGGGGCGCGGAATGAGCAGTTCTTC.

The V call is TRBV19, the J call TRBJ1-4; no firm D call. Germline V lookup: CDR1 LNHDA, CDR2 SQIVND (reference sequence). This CDR3 is built from 15 residues. Trimming removed 6 bases from V and 6 bases from J, with 17 bases in between. CDR3 region: CASSAAGIPDEKLFF. The CDR3 region has the DNA TGTGCCAGTAGCGCGGCCGGGATACCAGATGAAAAACTGTTTTTT.

V and J are TRBV7-6 and TRBJ2-1, with a weak D call TRBD2 (5 bases). The CDR3 is 15 amino acids. CDR1 and CDR2 from the germline V gene are SGHVS and FNYEAQ. V lost 1 base and J lost 5, with 12 bases in between. CDR3: CASSLETTFDNEQFF. DNA for the CDR3: TGTGCCAGCAGCTTAGAGACTACTTTCGACAATGAGCAGTTCTTC.

Only one count was recorded for this clone. The gene calls are TRBV4-2 and TRBJ2-7, with 9 bases fitting TRBD1. CDR1 and CDR2 from the germline V gene are LGHNA and YNFKEQ. V lost 3 bases and J lost 5; bases outside the gene matches: 11. The CDR3 contains 16 residues. The CDR3 reads CASSQSPGTGFHEQYF. CDR3 DNA sequence: TGTGCCAGCAGCCAGAGTCCCGGGACAGGGTTCCACGAGCAGTACTTC.

This clone occurred once. This chain links TRBV19 with TRBJ2-7; no reliable D call. This CDR3 spans 15 amino acids. V was cut by 5 bases and J by 0 bases, with 14 bases left in between. Germline CDR1 is LNHDA and CDR2 is SQIVND (reference sequence). The CDR3 is CASSPLRDTSYEQYF. CDR3 nucleotides: TGTGCCAGTAGTCCCCTAAGAGACACCTCCTACGAGCAGTACTTC.

V and J are TRBV7-6 and TRBJ2-1, with 12 nucleotides matching TRBD2. The CDR3 runs 15 residues. With 3 bases clipped from V and 8 bases from J, the junction kept 5 bases outside the gene matches. Looked up from germline, CDR1 is SGHVS and CDR2 is FNYEAQ. CDR3 protein: CASSLTSGGGYEQFF. CDR3 in DNA: TGTGCCAGCAGCTTGACTAGCGGGGGAGGCTATGAGCAGTTCTTC.

The V call is TRBV12-5, the J call TRBJ1-2; D is undetermined. Germline CDR1 reads LGHNT; CDR2 reads FRNRAP. The CDR3 sequence is 11 residues long. Trimming took 0 bases from V and 11 from J, leaving 7 bases between them. In nucleotides, the CDR3 is TGTGCTAGTGGTTTGGTACACCCGTACACCTTC. It specifies CASGLVHPYTF.